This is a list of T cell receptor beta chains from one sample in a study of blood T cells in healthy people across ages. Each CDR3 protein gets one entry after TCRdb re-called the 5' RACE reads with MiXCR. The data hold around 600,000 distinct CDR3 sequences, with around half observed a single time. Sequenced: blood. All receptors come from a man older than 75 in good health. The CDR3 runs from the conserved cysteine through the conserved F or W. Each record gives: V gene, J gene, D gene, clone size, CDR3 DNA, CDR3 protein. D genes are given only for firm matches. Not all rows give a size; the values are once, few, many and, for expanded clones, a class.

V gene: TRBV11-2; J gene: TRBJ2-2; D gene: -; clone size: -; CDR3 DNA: TGTGCCAGCAGCCCCCCTAACGGCGGGGAGCTGTTTTTT; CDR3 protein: CASSPPNGGELFF
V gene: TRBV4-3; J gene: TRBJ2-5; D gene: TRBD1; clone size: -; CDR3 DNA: TGCGCCAGCAGCCAAGGACAGGGGAGCGAGACCCAGTACTTC; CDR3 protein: CASSQGQGSETQYF
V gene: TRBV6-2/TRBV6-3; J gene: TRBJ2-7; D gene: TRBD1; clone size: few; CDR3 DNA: TGTGCCAGCAGTTACACAGGGGGCGAGCAGTACTTC; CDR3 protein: CASSYTGGEQYF
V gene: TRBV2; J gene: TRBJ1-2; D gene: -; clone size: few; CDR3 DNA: TGTGCCAGCAGGTTGGGCCAGGCCTATGGCTACACCTTC; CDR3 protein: CASRLGQAYGYTF
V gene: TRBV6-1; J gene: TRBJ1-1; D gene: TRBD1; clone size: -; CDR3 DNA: TGTGCCAGCAGTCGGGCCCTATCACAGGGGCGCATGAACACTGAAGCTTTCTTT; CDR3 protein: CASSRALSQGRMNTEAFF
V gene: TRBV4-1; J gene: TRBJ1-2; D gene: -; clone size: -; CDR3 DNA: TGCGCCAGCAGCCAAGGGGGCCCAGGGCGCTATGGCTACACCTTC; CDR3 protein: CASSQGGPGRYGYTF
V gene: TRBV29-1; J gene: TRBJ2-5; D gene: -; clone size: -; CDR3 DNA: TGCAGCGTAGACCCTACAGGGAGTCGGTTCCAAGAGACCCAGTACTTC; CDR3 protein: CSVDPTGSRFQETQYF
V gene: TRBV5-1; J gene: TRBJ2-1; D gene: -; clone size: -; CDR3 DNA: TGCGCCAGCAGCAGCGAACGTGGGGGGCTAATGTACAATGAGCAGTTCTTC; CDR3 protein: CASSSERGGLMYNEQFF
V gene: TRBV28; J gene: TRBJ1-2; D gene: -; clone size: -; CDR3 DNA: TGTGCCAGTCGTGGGGACAAAGACTATGGCTACACCTTC; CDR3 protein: CASRGDKDYGYTF
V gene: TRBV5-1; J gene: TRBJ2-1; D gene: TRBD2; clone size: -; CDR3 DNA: TGCGCCAGCAGCTTTGCGGGAGAATACGGTGCCAATGAGCAGTTCTTC; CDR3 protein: CASSFAGEYGANEQFF
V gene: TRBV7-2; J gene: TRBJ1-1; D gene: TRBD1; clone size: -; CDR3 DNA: TGTGCCAGCAGCGCAATAACAGGGGGCGTTGAAGCTTTCTTT; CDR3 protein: CASSAITGGVEAFF
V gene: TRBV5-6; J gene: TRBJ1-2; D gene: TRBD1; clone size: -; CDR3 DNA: TGTGCCAGCAGCTTGGAGGGGACAGGTGACTATGGCTACACCTTC; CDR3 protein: CASSLEGTGDYGYTF
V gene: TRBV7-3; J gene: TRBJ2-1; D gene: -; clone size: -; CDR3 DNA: TGTGCCAGCAGTTTAAACCCGAATGAGCAGTTCTTC; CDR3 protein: CASSLNPNEQFF
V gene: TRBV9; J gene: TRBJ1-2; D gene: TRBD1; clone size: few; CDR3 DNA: TGTGCCAGCAGCGTAGCCAGGACAGGGTCGGAAGGCTACACCTTC; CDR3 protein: CASSVARTGSEGYTF
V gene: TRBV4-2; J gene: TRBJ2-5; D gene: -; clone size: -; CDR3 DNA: TGTGCCAGCAGCCGAGAGCGCGGAGGCCAAGAGACCCAGTACTTC; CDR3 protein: CASSRERGGQETQYF
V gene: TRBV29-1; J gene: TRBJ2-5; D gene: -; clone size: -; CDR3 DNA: TGCAGCGTTGAGCAAGGGGATCGGGAGCAGTACTTC; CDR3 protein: CSVEQGDREQYF
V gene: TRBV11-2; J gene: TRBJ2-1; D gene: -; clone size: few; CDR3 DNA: TGTGCCAGCAGCCCACAGGGAGGTGAGCAGTTCTTC; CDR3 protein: CASSPQGGEQFF
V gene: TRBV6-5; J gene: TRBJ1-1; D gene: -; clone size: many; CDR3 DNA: TGTGCCAGCAGGGTAGACAGAAGGAACACTGAAGCTTTCTTT; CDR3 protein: CASRVDRRNTEAFF
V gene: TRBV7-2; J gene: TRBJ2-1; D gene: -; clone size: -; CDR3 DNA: TGTGCCAGCAGCTGGACTTCTACCTACAATGAGCAGTTCTTC; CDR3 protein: CASSWTSTYNEQFF
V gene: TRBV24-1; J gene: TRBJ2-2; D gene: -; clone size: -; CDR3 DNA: TGTGCCACCTCAGTGAGTCGTGAAACCGGGGAGCTGTTTTTT; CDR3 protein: CATSVSRETGELFF